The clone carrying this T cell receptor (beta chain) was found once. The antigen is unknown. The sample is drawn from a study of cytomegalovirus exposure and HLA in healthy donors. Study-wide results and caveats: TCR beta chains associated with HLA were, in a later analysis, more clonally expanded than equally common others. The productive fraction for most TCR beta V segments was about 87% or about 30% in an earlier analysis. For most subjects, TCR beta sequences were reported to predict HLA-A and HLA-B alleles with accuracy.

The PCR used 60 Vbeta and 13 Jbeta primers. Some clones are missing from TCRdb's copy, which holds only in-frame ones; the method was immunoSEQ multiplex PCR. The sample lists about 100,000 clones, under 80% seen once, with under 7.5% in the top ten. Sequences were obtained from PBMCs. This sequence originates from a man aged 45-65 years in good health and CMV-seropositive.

The CDR3 sequence: CSGLTGVGQPQHF. The CDR3 DNA reads as TGCAGCGGGTTAACAGGGGTAGGTCAGCCCCAGCATTTT. This chain connects TRBV29-1 to TRBJ1-5; 7 positions match TRBD1. Per germline, CDR1 SQVTM and CDR2 ANQGSEA. The CDR3 has 13 residues. V gave up 7 bases and J gave up 6 bases; unmatched junction bases: 9.